This record concerns one T cell receptor beta chain sequence. Its antigen remains unknown. This entry is derived from a study of shared clonotypes between healthy human individuals. About the study: Aged between 18 and 49, the donors were a couple of women and three men. A donor's plate count was three for CD4 naive and three for CD4 memory; CD8 naive had two and CD8 memory one.

Broader study findings: Relative to clonotypes present in all four donors, those not shared had lower generation probabilities.

Each subset's genomic DNA was shared equally among a number of immunoSEQ plates. Generated by immunoSEQ multiplex PCR, the TCRdb table keeps only in-frame clones and is missing some. Found here are 1.6 million or so clones, about 98.5% of them singletons; the top ten hold roughly 0.35%. V was cut by 2 bases and J by 5 bases, with 7 bases left in between. CDR1 MNHEY and CDR2 SMNVEV come from the germline V gene (reference sequence). CDR3 length: 12 residues. The clonotype was recovered from a man aged 30 to 45 in good health. V and J are TRBV27 and TRBJ2-7, with D perhaps TRBD1 (6 bases). Sequencing input: naive CD4+ T cells sorted from blood. The subset denotes: CD45RA+ positively selected. Written as DNA, the CDR3 is TGTGCCAGCAGTTTACAGGGGCACGAGCAGTACTTC. This encodes CASSLQGHEQYF.